A single sample gave rise to the 22 T cell receptor beta chains below, sequenced in a study of CXCR3-negative and CXCR3-positive naive CD8 T cells (dated by TCRdb to about 2019). The instrument given in TCRdb is NextSeq 550. The Human TCR Profiling Kit (MiLaboratory) was used to prepare UMI-labeled 5' RACE TRB cDNA libraries. TCRdb reprocessed the reads, reporting each CDR3 protein sequence once and no DNA. This sample's clone table shows 130,000 to 150,000 distinct CDR3 sequences. 0.25% to 0.3% of the sample goes to the ten largest clones. Their recognized antigens are unknown. What the study reported, not specific to this receptor: TRB CDR3s from CXCR3-positive naive cells showed higher hydrophobicity (lower Kidera factor 4), lower energy, and higher strength and volume indices than CXCR3-negative naive cells.

The specimen sequenced was naive CXCR3+ CD8+ T cells from blood. The meaning of the sample's cell subset or site label: CD45RO-CCR7+CD27+CD95- naive CD8+ T cells expressing CXCR3 (TNR3+). The source is a human donor in good health. Some clones in this sample may be carry-over from other donors' samples.

The J gene is TRBJ2-1, the V gene TRBV7-2; no DNA is available, so the TRBD2 call from TCRdb remains unchecked. CDR3 length equals 14 residues. Germline-derived CDR1 and CDR2 are SGHTA and FQGNSA. This CDR3 reads CASSLVGGGNEQFF.

The chain employs TRBV29-1 and TRBJ2-3; absent DNA, TCRdb's TRBD2 call cannot be checked. CDR1 is SQVTM, CDR2 ANQGSEA, per germline. CDR3 length: 13 amino acids. CDR3 sequence: CSVDVRALDTQYF.

The chain carries TRBV20-1 and TRBJ2-1. CDR1 is DFQATT, CDR2 SNEGSKA, per germline (reference sequence). The length of the CDR3 is 12 residues. The CDR3 sequence is CSAREAYNEQFF.

The chain links TRBV5-4 to TRBJ2-1; TCRdb reports TRBD2, a call that lacks DNA to check it against. Germline V gene lookup returns CDR1 SGHNT and CDR2 YYREEE (reference sequence). This CDR3 spans 14 amino acids. The CDR3 protein is CASSLVSGDNEQFF.

The chain is built from TRBV7-9 and TRBJ1-1; absent DNA, TCRdb's TRBD1 call cannot be checked. The CDR3 consists of 13 residues. Per germline, CDR1 SEHNR and CDR2 FQNEAQ (reference sequence). CDR3 residues: CASSFGTGTEAFF.

The chain recombines TRBV25-1 with TRBJ2-7. The CDR3 is 12 residues long. Germline loops: CDR1 MGHDK, CDR2 SYGVNS. The CDR3 sequence: CASSAHNYEQYF.

This sequence joins TRBV6-5 and TRBJ2-1; as DNA is missing, the TRBD1 call by TCRdb cannot be tested. The length of the CDR3 is 13 residues. Germline V gene sequence: CDR1 MNHEY, CDR2 SVGAGI. The CDR3 sequence: CASSFLEEGKQFF.

The chain combines TRBV20-1 with TRBJ2-3. This CDR3 region has 15 residues. Germline V gene sequence: CDR1 DFQATT, CDR2 SNEGSKA (reference sequence). CDR3 loop: CSASVFKLNTDTQYF.

The CDR3 here is CASSPPGALYNEQFF. This chain joins TRBV6-2 or TRBV6-3 and TRBJ2-1; TCRdb outputs TRBD2, but without DNA this stays unchecked. This CDR3 is 15 amino acids long. Germline V gene lookup returns CDR1 MNHEY and CDR2 SVGEGT.

The CDR3 here is CASSLGGLAGGIEETQYF. The rearrangement links TRBV7-6 to TRBJ2-5; the D gene TCRdb calls, TRBD2, cannot be checked with no DNA. Germline V gene data show CDR1 as SGHVS and CDR2 as FNYEAQ. The CDR3 totals 18 residues.

The rearrangement uses TRBV20-1 and TRBJ1-1; TCRdb gives TRBD1 as the D gene, but with no DNA this cannot be confirmed. Per germline, CDR1 DFQATT and CDR2 SNEGSKA (reference sequence). This CDR3 region has 13 residues. This chain's CDR3 is CSARSGTGFPGFF.

The gene calls are TRBV29-1 and TRBJ2-1; the TRBD1 assignment by TCRdb is unverifiable without DNA. The germline V gene encodes CDR1 SQVTM and CDR2 ANQGSEA. This CDR3 region has 14 residues. This chain's CDR3 is CSVGWQGTYNEQFF.

This chain uses TRBV20-1 with TRBJ2-1. Germline lookup yields CDR1 DFQATT and CDR2 SNEGSKA (reference sequence). This CDR3 has 14 residues. CDR3 in amino acids: CSARPGVGDNEQFF.

The chain combines TRBV7-3 with TRBJ2-1; TCRdb's assignment of TRBD2 cannot be checked, as there is no DNA. Germline V gene sequence: CDR1 SGHTA, CDR2 FQGTGA. CDR3 size: 16 residues. The CDR3 is CASSSQTSGVYNEQFF.

The chain couples TRBV9 to TRBJ2-2; no DNA is available, so the TRBD1 call from TCRdb remains unchecked. The germline CDR1 and CDR2 sequences are SGDLS and YYNGEE. This CDR3 spans 15 amino acids. Here the CDR3 reads CASSYRDRAPGELFF.

The chain has TRBV29-1 and TRBJ2-7; TCRdb returns TRBD1, unconfirmable since there is no DNA. This CDR3 is built from 12 residues. Germline V gene sequence: CDR1 SQVTM, CDR2 ANQGSEA. CDR3 residues: CSARDDYYEQYF.

The gene calls are TRBV6-2 or TRBV6-3 and TRBJ2-5; TCRdb reports TRBD2, a call that lacks DNA to check it against. The CDR3 is made up of 19 amino acids. The germline CDR1 and CDR2 sequences are MNHEY and SVGEGT. CDR3 protein: CASSYSLAGETEIPETQYF.

J is TRBJ2-3 and V is TRBV29-1; no DNA is available, so the TRBD1 call from TCRdb remains unchecked. Germline CDR1 SQVTM, CDR2 ANQGSEA. The CDR3 loop spans 13 amino acids. The CDR3 protein is CSARGGAPDTQYF.

This chain uses TRBV5-4 with TRBJ2-3; TCRdb gives TRBD1 as the D gene, but with no DNA this cannot be confirmed. This CDR3 is built from 13 residues. CDR1 and CDR2 (germline): SGHNT, YYREEE (reference sequence). The CDR3 here is CASSGRGKDTQYF.

This CDR3 reads CASSTGLAGSEQFF. The rearrangement uses TRBV7-3 and TRBJ2-1; TCRdb lists TRBD2, though no DNA is available to test this call. This CDR3 spans 14 amino acids. Germline assignment: CDR1 SGHTA and CDR2 FQGTGA.

The gene calls are TRBV27 and TRBJ2-7. Germline V gives CDR1 MNHEY, CDR2 SMNVEV (reference sequence). This CDR3 has 14 amino acids. The CDR3 sequence is CASSPHSGSYEQYF.

The chain has TRBV11-1 and TRBJ2-7. Germline V gene lookup returns CDR1 SGHAT and CDR2 FQDESV (reference sequence). The CDR3 covers 13 residues. CDR3 sequence reads: CASSLATTYEQYF.